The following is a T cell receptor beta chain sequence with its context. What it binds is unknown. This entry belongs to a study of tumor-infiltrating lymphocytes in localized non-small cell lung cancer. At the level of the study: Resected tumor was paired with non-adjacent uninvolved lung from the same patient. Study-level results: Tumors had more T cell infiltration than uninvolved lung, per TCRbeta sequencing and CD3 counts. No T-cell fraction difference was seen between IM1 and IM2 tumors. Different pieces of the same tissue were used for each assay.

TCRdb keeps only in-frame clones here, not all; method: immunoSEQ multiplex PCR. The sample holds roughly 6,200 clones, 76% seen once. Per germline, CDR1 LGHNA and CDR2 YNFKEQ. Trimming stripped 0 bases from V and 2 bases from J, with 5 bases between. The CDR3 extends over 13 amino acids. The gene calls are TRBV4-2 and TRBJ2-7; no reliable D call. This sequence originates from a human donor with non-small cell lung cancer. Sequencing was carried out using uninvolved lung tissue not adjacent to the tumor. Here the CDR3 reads CASSQDDTYEQYF. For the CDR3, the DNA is TGTGCCAGCAGCCAAGATGACACCTACGAGCAGTACTTC.